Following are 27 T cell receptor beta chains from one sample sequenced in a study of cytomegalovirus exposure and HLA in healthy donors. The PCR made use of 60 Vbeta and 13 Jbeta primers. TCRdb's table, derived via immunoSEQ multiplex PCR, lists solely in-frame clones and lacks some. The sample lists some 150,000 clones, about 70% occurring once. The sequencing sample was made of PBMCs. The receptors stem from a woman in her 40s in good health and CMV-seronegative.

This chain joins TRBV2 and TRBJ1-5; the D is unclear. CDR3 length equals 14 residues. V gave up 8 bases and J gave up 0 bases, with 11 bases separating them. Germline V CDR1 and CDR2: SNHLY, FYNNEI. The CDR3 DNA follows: TGTGCCAGCGGCTGGGAGAATAGCAATCAGCCCCAGCATTTT. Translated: CASGWENSNQPQHF. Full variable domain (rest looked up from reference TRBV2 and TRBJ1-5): EPEVTQTPSHQVTQMGQEVILRCVPISNHLYFYWYRQILGQKVEFLVSFYNNEISEKSEIFDDQFSVERPDGSNFTLKIRSTKLEDSAMYFCASGWENSNQPQHFGDGTRLSIL.

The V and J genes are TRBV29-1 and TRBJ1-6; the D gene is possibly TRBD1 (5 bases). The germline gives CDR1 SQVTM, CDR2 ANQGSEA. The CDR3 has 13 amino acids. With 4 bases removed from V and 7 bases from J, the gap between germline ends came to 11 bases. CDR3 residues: CSVARDLNSPLHF. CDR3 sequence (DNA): TGCAGCGTTGCCAGGGATCTCAATTCACCCCTCCACTTT.

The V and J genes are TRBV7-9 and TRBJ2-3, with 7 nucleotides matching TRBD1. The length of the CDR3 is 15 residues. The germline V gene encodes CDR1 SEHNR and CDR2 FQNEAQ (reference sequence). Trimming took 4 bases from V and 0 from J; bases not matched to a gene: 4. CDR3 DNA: TGTGCCAGCAGCTGGGCAGGGGGAAGCACAGATACGCAGTATTTT. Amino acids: CASSWAGGSTDTQYF.

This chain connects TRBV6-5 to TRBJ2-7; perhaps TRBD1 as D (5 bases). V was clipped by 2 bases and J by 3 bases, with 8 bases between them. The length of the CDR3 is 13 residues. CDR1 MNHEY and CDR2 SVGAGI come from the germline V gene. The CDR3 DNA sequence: TGTGCCAGCAGTTACGACAGCGTCTACGAGCAGTACTTC. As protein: CASSYDSVYEQYF.

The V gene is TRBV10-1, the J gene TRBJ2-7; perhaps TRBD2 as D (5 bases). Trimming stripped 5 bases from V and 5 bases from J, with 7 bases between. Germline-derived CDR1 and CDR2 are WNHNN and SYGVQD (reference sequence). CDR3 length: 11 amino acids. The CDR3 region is CASSKEDEQYF. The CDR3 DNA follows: TGCGCCAGCAGTAAGGAGGACGAGCAGTACTTC.

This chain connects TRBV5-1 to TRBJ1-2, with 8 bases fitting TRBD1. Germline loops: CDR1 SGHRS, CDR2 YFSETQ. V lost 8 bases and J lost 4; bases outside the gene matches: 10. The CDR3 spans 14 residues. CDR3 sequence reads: CASRDGGTGYGYTF. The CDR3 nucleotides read TGCGCCAGTAGAGATGGCGGGACAGGCTATGGCTACACCTTC.

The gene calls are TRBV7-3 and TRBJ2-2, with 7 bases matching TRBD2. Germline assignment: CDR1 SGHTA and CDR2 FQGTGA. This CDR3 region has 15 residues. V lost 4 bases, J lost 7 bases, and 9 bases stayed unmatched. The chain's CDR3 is CASSSTGGGDGELFF. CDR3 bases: TGTGCCAGCAGCTCCACGGGGGGAGGGGACGGGGAGCTGTTTTTT.

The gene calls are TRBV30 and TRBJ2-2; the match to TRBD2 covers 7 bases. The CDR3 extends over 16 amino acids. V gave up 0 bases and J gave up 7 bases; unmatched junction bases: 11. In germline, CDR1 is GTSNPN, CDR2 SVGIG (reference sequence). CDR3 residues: CAWSVLGSGGSGELFF. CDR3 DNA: TGTGCCTGGAGTGTACTGGGATCCGGGGGGAGCGGGGAGCTGTTTTTT.

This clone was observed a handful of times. CDR3 in amino acids: CASSTNYRQGGNQPQHF. In nucleotides, the CDR3 is TGTGCCAGCAGTACAAATTATAGACAGGGTGGCAATCAGCCCCAGCATTTT. This chain uses TRBV2 with TRBJ1-5; 7 bases map to TRBD1. Germline values: CDR1 SNHLY, CDR2 FYNNEI. The V and J ends lost 5 bases and 2 bases, in that order; junction bases with no gene match: 12. The CDR3 runs to 17 residues.

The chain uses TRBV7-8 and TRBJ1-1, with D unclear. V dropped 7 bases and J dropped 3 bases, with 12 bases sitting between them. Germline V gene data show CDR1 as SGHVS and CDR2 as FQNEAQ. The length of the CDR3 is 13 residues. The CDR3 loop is CASTRVRDTEAFF. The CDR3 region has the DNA TGTGCCAGCACCCGAGTCCGGGACACTGAAGCTTTCTTT.

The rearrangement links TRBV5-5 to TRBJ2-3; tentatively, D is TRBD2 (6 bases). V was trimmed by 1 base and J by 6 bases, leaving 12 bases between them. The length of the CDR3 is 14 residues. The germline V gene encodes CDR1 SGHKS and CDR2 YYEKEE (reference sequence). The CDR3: CASSLWEGRDTQYF. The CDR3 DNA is TGTGCCAGCAGCTTGTGGGAAGGGAGGGATACGCAGTATTTT.

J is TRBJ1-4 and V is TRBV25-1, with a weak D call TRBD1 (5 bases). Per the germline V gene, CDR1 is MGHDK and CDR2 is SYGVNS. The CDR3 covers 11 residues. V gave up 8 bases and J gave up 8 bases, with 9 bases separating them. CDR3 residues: CASSRQEKLFF. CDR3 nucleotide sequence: TGTGCCAGCTCCCGACAGGAAAAACTGTTTTTT.

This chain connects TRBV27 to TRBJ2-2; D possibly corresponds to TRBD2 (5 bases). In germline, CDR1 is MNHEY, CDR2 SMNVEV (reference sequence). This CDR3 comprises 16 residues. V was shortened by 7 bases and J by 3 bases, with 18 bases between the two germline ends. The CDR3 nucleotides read TGTGCCAGCACCTCGTTCAAGGACTTGGACACCGGGGAGCTGTTTTTT. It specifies CASTSFKDLDTGELFF.

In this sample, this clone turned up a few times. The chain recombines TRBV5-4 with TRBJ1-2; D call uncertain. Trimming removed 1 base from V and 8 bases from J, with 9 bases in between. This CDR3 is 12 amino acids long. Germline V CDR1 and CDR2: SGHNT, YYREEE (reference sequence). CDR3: CASSLTGEGYTF. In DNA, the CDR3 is TGTGCCAGCAGCTTGACCGGGGAAGGCTACACCTTC.

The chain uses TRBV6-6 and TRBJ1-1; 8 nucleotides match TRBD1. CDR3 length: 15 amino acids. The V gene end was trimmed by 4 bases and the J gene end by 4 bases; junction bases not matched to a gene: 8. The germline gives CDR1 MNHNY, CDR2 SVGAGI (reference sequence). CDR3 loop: CASSFRGQGGTEAFF. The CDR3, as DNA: TGTGCCAGCAGTTTCCGCGGACAGGGAGGCACTGAAGCTTTCTTT.

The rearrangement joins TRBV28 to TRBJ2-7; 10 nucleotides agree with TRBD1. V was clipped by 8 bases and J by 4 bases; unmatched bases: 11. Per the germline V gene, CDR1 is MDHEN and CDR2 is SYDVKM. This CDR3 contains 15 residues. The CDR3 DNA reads TGTGCCAGCGCGTTTGGGGACAGGGGAGGGTACGAGCAGTACTTC. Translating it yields CASAFGDRGGYEQYF.

CDR3 nucleotide sequence: TGTGCCTGGAGGGGCGTGAACTATGGCTACACCTTC. It translates to CAWRGVNYGYTF. The chain couples TRBV30 to TRBJ1-2; D not certain. With 3 bases removed from V and 2 bases from J, the gap between germline ends came to 7 bases. This CDR3 comprises 12 residues. From germline, CDR1 is GTSNPN and CDR2 SVGIG (reference sequence).

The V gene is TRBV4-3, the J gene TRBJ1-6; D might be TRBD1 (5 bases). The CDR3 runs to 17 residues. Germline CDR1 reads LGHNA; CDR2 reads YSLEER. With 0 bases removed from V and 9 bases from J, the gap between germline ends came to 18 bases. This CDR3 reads CASSQDSGGRMSSPLHF. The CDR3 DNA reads TGCGCCAGCAGCCAAGATTCCGGGGGGAGGATGAGTTCACCCCTCCACTTT.

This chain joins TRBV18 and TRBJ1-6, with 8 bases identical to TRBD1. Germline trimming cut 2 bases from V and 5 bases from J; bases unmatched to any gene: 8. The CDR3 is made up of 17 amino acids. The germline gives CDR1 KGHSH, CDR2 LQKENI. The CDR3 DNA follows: TGTGCCAGCTCACCAGCGAGCCGGGACAGGAATAATTCACCCCTCCACTTT. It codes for CASSPASRDRNNSPLHF.

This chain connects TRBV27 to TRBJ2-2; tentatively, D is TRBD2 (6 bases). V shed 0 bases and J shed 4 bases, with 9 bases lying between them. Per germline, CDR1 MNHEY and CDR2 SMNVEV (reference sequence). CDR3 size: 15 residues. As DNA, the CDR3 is TGTGCCAGCAGTTTATCCTGGGACTTCACCGGGGAGCTGTTTTTT. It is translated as CASSLSWDFTGELFF.

CDR3 sequence: CASSYSQASYGYTF. In DNA form, the CDR3 reads TGTGCCAGCAGTTACTCGCAGGCTTCCTATGGCTACACCTTC. The chain carries TRBV6-5 and TRBJ1-2; D not resolved. Germline CDR1 reads MNHEY; CDR2 reads SVGAGI. The CDR3 loop spans 14 amino acids. Between the trimmed V and J ends, which lost 0 bases and 4 bases, there was a span of 9 bases.

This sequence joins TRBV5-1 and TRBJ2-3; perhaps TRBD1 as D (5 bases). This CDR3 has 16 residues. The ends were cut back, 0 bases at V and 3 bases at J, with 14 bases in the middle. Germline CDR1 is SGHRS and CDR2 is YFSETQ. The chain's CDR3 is CASSLGFGGQTDTQYF. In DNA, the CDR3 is TGCGCCAGCAGCTTGGGTTTTGGCGGACAAACAGATACGCAGTATTTT. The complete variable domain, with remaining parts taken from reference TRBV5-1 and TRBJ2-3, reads KAGVTQTPRYLIKTRGQQVTLSCSPISGHRSVSWYQQTPGQGLQFLFEYFSETQRNKGNFPGRFSGRQFSNSRSEMNVSTLELGDSALYLCASSLGFGGQTDTQYFGPGTRLTVL.

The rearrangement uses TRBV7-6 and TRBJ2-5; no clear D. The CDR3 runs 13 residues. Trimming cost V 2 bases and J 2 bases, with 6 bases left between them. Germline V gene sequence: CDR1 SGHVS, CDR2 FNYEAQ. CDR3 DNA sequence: TGTGCCAGCAGCTTAATGAGTCAAGAGACCCAGTACTTC. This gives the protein CASSLMSQETQYF. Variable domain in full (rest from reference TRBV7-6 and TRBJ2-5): GAGVSQSPRYKVTKRGQDVALRCDPISGHVSLYWYRQALGQGPEFLTYFNYEAQQDKSGLPNDRFSAERPEGSISTLTIQRTEQRDSAMYRCASSLMSQETQYFGPGTRLLVL.

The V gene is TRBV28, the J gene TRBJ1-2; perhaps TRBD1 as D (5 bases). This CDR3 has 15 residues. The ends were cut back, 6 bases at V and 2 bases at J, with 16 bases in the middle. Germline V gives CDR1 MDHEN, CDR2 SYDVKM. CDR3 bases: TGTGCCAGCAGGGGAATCAGGGAGGCAAACTATGGCTACACCTTC. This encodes CASRGIREANYGYTF.

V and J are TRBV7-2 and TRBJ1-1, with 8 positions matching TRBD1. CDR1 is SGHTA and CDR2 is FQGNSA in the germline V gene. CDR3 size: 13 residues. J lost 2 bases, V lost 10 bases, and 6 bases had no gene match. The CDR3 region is CATRQGPNTEAFF. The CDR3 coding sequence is TGTGCCACCAGACAGGGGCCTAACACTGAAGCTTTCTTT.

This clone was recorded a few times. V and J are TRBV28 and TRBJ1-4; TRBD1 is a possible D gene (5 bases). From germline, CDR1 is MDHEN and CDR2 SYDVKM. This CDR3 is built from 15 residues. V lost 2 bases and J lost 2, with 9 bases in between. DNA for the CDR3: TGTGCCAGCAGTTTACGCGGGGGGACTAATGAAAAACTGTTTTTT. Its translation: CASSLRGGTNEKLFF.

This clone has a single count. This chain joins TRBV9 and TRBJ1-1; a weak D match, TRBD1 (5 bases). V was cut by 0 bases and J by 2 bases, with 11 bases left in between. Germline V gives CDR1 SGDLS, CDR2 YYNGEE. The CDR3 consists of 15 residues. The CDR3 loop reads CASSVGTGLNTEAFF. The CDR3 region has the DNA TGTGCCAGCAGCGTAGGCACAGGTCTCAACACTGAAGCTTTCTTT.